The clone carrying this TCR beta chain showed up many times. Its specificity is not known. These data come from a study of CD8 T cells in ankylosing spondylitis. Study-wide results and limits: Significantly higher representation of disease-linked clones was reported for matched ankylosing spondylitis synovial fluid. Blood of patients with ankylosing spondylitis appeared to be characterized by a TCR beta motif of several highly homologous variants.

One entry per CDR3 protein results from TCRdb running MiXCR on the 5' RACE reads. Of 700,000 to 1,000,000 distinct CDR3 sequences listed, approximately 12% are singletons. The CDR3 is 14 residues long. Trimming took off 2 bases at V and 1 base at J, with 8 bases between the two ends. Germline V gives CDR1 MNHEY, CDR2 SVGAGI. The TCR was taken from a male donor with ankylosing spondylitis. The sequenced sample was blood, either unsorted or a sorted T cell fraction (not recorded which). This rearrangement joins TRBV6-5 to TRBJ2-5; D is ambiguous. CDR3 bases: TGTGCCAGCAGTTACGGCGGCGGCCAAGAGACCCAGTACTTC. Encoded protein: CASSYGGGQETQYF.